This TCR beta chain emerged from a study of T-cell memory formation after mild COVID-19. Only a few counts were recorded for this clonotype. Its antigen is not known. Germline lookup yields CDR1 SGDLS and CDR2 YYNGEE. The ends were cut back, 3 bases at V and 3 bases at J, with 12 bases in the middle. The CDR3 loop spans 15 amino acids. Employing constant-segment primers, 5'RACE generated TCR alpha and TCR beta cDNA libraries bearing sample barcodes and UMIs. Each CDR3 protein is one row after TCRdb ran MiXCR on the 5' RACE reads. The sample shows about 120,000 distinct CDR3 sequences, approximately 21% of them seen only once. Findings of the study overall: Clones shrinking between day 15 and 85 showed a balanced CD4/CD8 split, and those that grew later tilted toward CD4+. Cross-reactive memory appears to have joined, as suggested by some responding clones showing up in pre-infection memory. Among contracting clones, CD4+ were mainly CM/EM and CD8+ enriched in EMRA.

This clonotype was obtained from a man in his late teens or twenties who had mild COVID-19 (a few samples of this study predate the infection). Cell type and time point are not known. V is TRBV9 and J is TRBJ2-2; no clear D gene. Sample: PBMCs or a T cell subset sorted from them (not recorded which). As DNA, the CDR3 is TGTGCCAGCAGCGAGCATGGGTCTCACACCGGGGAGCTGTTTTTT. It is translated as CASSEHGSHTGELFF.